Each of the 27 T cell receptor beta chains below was sequenced from the same sample in a study of T cell responses to AZD1222 COVID-19 vaccine. The data were produced by immunoSEQ multiplex PCR, yet TCRdb's version contains in-frame clones alone and is incomplete. The repertoire holds some 75,000 clones, with 88% as singletons. The source was peripheral blood, collected on day 0 of AZD1222 vaccination. The receptors originated from an adult in good health.

The V and J genes are TRBV6-1 and TRBJ1-5; D is possibly TRBD1 (5 bases). CDR1 and CDR2 from the germline V gene are MNHNS and SASEGT. There are 15 residues in the CDR3. V was clipped by 1 base and J by 9 bases, with 16 bases between them. CDR3 region: CASSEGTRGSWPQHF. CDR3 DNA sequence: TGTGCCAGCAGTGAAGGTACTCGGGGGTCTTGGCCCCAGCATTTT.

This clone came up a few times. This chain joins TRBV2 and TRBJ1-1; a weak D match, TRBD1 (5 bases). Deletions cut 7 bases from V and 0 bases from J, with 12 bases between. This CDR3 contains 14 residues. Looked up from germline, CDR1 is SNHLY and CDR2 is FYNNEI. In DNA, the CDR3 is TGTGCCAGCATCAGGGCTCTCCTGAACACTGAAGCTTTCTTT. Its translation: CASIRALLNTEAFF. Full variable domain (missing parts from reference TRBV2 and TRBJ1-1): EPEVTQTPSHQVTQMGQEVILRCVPISNHLYFYWYRQILGQKVEFLVSFYNNEISEKSEIFDDQFSVERPDGSNFTLKIRSTKLEDSAMYFCASIRALLNTEAFFGQGTRLTVV.

The gene calls are TRBV7-3 and TRBJ2-6; TRBD2 aligns across 8 bases. This CDR3 comprises 19 residues. Trimming cost V 5 bases and J 0 bases; bases outside gene matches: 12. CDR1 is SGHTA and CDR2 is FQGTGA in the germline V gene. The CDR3 bases are TGTGCCAGCAGCCGAGCCCCTAGCGGGTCAAGCTCTGGGGCCAACGTCCTGACTTTC. This gives the protein CASSRAPSGSSSGANVLTF.

The chain recombines TRBV6-5 with TRBJ1-3; D remains ambiguous. V lost 5 bases, J lost 0 bases, and 11 bases lay in between. Per germline, CDR1 MNHEY and CDR2 SVGAGI. The CDR3 length is 15 residues. CDR3 loop: CASSPARSSGNTIYF. Written as DNA, the CDR3 is TGTGCCAGCAGTCCGGCCAGGAGCTCTGGAAACACCATATATTTT.

Concerning this clone: A junction boundary mismatches the germline segment, possibly from a read error. The rearrangement joins TRBV29-1 to TRBJ1-1, with D possibly being TRBD1 (5 bases). Germline assignment: CDR1 SQVTM and CDR2 ANQGSEA. The CDR3 sequence is 12 residues long. The CDR3 sequence: CSAEGESTEAFF. The CDR3 DNA is TGCAGCGCTGAAGGGGAGAGCACTGAAGCTTTCTTT.

This chain links TRBV25-1 with TRBJ1-5, with TRBD1 identical over 9 bases. V dropped 8 bases and J dropped 7; count of bases not matched to a gene: 15. Germline V lookup: CDR1 MGHDK, CDR2 SYGVNS. The CDR3 sequence is 16 residues long. The CDR3, as DNA: TGTGCCAGCTCCTCCGGGACAGGGACGACGGCGCAGCCCCAGCATTTT. Amino acid sequence: CASSSGTGTTAQPQHF.

The chain couples TRBV18 to TRBJ2-7; 7 bases map to TRBD1. CDR3 length: 15 amino acids. The J segment lost 1 base and the V segment lost 3 bases, leaving 6 bases of the junction unmatched. Germline V CDR1 and CDR2: KGHSH, LQKENI. This chain's CDR3 is CASSPPTGPSYEQYF. The CDR3 bases are TGTGCCAGCTCACCCCCGACAGGGCCATCCTACGAGCAGTACTTC.

This clone has a single count. V and J are TRBV11-2 and TRBJ2-5; D unresolved. Germline V gene lookup returns CDR1 SGHAT and CDR2 FQNNGV. Deletions cut 1 base from V and 7 bases from J, with 10 bases between. The CDR3 has 13 amino acids. In DNA form, the CDR3 reads TGTGCCAGCAGCTTAGTTGTAGGATGGACCCAGTACTTC. Encoded protein: CASSLVVGWTQYF.

V gene TRBV9 combines with J gene TRBJ2-2; the match to TRBD2 covers 7 bases. This CDR3 is 16 amino acids long. CDR1 and CDR2 (germline): SGDLS, YYNGEE. V was clipped by 4 bases and J by 4 bases; unmatched bases: 10. CDR3 loop: CASSPKGLGGTGELFF. CDR3 nucleotides: TGTGCCAGCAGCCCTAAAGGACTAGGAGGCACCGGGGAGCTGTTTTTT.

J is TRBJ1-6 and V is TRBV5-1; perhaps TRBD1 as D (5 bases). Germline CDR1 and CDR2: SGHRS and YFSETQ. Trimming left V 4 bases short and J 10 bases short, with 18 bases between. The CDR3 loop spans 15 amino acids. The CDR3 reads CASSRGVQGGSPLHF. The CDR3 DNA reads as TGCGCCAGCAGCCGGGGGGTCCAGGGTGGGTCACCCCTCCACTTT.

The gene calls are TRBV12-3 or TRBV12-4 and TRBJ1-1, with D unclear. CDR3 length equals 13 residues. The ends were cut back, 6 bases at V and 6 bases at J, with 14 bases in the middle. This chain's CDR3 is CASRQDLAAEAFF. The CDR3 nucleotides read TGTGCCAGCAGACAAGACCTTGCCGCTGAAGCTTTCTTT.

The rearrangement joins TRBV5-1 to TRBJ2-1; D might be TRBD2 (6 bases). V was clipped by 0 bases and J by 4 bases, with 11 bases between them. CDR1 is SGHRS and CDR2 is YFSETQ in the germline V gene. The CDR3 contains 15 residues. The CDR3 DNA follows: TGCGCCAGCAGCTTGGGTAGCGGAGCTTACAATGAGCAGTTCTTC. Its translation is CASSLGSGAYNEQFF. The complete variable domain, with remaining parts taken from reference TRBV5-1 and TRBJ2-1, reads KAGVTQTPRYLIKTRGQQVTLSCSPISGHRSVSWYQQTPGQGLQFLFEYFSETQRNKGNFPGRFSGRQFSNSRSEMNVSTLELGDSALYLCASSLGSGAYNEQFFGPGTRLTVL.

The V gene is TRBV6-5, the J gene TRBJ2-2; a possible D gene is TRBD2 (6 bases). The CDR3 length is 14 residues. V was cut by 5 bases and J by 3 bases, with 10 bases left in between. The V gene's germline CDR1 is MNHEY and CDR2 SVGAGI. The DNA of the CDR3 is TGTGCCAGCAGTCGCGGGGTACACACCGGGGAGCTGTTTTTT. Protein sequence: CASSRGVHTGELFF.

V and J are TRBV27 and TRBJ2-5, with D possibly TRBD1 on 6 matching bases. With 6 bases removed from V and 5 bases from J, the gap between germline ends came to 13 bases. The CDR3 runs 13 residues. Germline-derived CDR1 and CDR2 are MNHEY and SMNVEV (reference sequence). DNA of the CDR3: TGTGCCAGCAGCCACAGGGTTCGGGAGACCCAGTACTTC. Translated: CASSHRVRETQYF.

J is TRBJ2-1 and V is TRBV11-2; no definite D call. The V end was cut by 9 bases, the J end by 8 bases, with 11 bases between. Germline V lookup: CDR1 SGHAT, CDR2 FQNNGV. The CDR3 spans 11 residues. CDR3 amino acids: CASSQPDEQFF. The DNA of the CDR3 is TGTGCCAGTAGCCAGCCGGATGAGCAGTTCTTC.

The chain has TRBV6-4 and TRBJ1-2, with 8 nucleotides matching TRBD1. Germline V gene sequence: CDR1 MRHNA, CDR2 SNTAGT. CDR3 length: 12 amino acids. V trimming: 2 bases; J trimming: 11 bases; junction bases outside the gene matches: 4. The CDR3 DNA sequence: TGTGCCAGCAGTGACGGGACAGGAGGTTACACCTTC. It codes for CASSDGTGGYTF.

This clone showed up just once. The chain recombines TRBV6-1 with TRBJ1-5; no clear D. Germline V gene data show CDR1 as MNHNS and CDR2 as SASEGT. CDR3 length: 15 amino acids. V was clipped by 5 bases and J by 1 base, with 12 bases between them. The CDR3 DNA follows: TGTGCCAGCAGTTTCCTGAGTGGGAGCAATCAGCCCCAGCATTTT. It yields the protein CASSFLSGSNQPQHF.

V usage is TRBV15 and J usage is TRBJ1-4; D unresolved. This CDR3 has 16 amino acids. Germline CDR1 reads LNHNV; CDR2 reads YYDKDF (reference sequence). V was pared by 2 bases and J by 5 bases, with 15 bases between. The CDR3 bases are TGTGCCACCAGCAGAATTTCCCGCCGACACAATGAAAAACTGTTTTTT. Translating it yields CATSRISRRHNEKLFF.

This clone was observed a few times. The rearrangement links TRBV10-3 to TRBJ1-1, with a weak D call TRBD1 (6 bases). CDR1 is ENHRY and CDR2 is SYGVKD in the germline V gene. CDR3 size: 14 residues. Trimming took off 3 bases at V and 0 bases at J, with 8 bases between the two ends. The CDR3 nucleotides are TGTGCCATCAGTGAAACAGGGCTGAACACTGAAGCTTTCTTT. It specifies CAISETGLNTEAFF.

J is TRBJ1-4 and V is TRBV5-1; tentatively, D is TRBD1 (5 bases). The CDR3 has 14 residues. Trimming pared 0 bases from V and 7 bases from J, leaving 10 bases between. Germline V gene lookup returns CDR1 SGHRS and CDR2 YFSETQ. The CDR3 bases are TGCGCCAGCAGCTTGGGCCAGGGTAGTGAAAAACTGTTTTTT. Protein product: CASSLGQGSEKLFF.

This chain joins TRBV6-5 and TRBJ2-7, with D perhaps matching TRBD2 (5 bases). Trimming took 6 bases from V and 7 from J, leaving 16 bases between them. Germline CDR1 is MNHEY and CDR2 is SVGAGI. This CDR3 comprises 13 residues. The CDR3 DNA reads as TGTGCCAGCAGGAGGGTTTCCCCGGGGGAGCAGTACTTC. Its translation is CASRRVSPGEQYF.

In this sample, this clone turned up once. The chain recombines TRBV18 with TRBJ1-2, with D hard to call. The CDR3 is 13 amino acids. Germline V lookup: CDR1 KGHSH, CDR2 LQKENI. V was trimmed by 4 bases and J by 6 bases, leaving 12 bases between them. CDR3 sequence (DNA): TGTGCCAGCTCACGCGGCTCTGGGGATGGCTACACCTTC. Translating gives CASSRGSGDGYTF.

This chain joins TRBV19 and TRBJ2-5; 9 nucleotides agree with TRBD1. The CDR3 has 13 amino acids. Losses at the gene ends were 6 bases for V and 5 bases for J; bases not matched to a gene: 4. Germline V gene sequence: CDR1 LNHDA, CDR2 SQIVND (reference sequence). The DNA of the CDR3 is TGTGCCAGTAGCCCACAGGGGGCTGAGACCCAGTACTTC. Its translation is CASSPQGAETQYF.

The chain has TRBV28 and TRBJ1-6, with D unresolved. Germline CDR1 is MDHEN and CDR2 is SYDVKM. The CDR3 spans 11 residues. The V end was cut by 3 bases, the J end by 10 bases, with 4 bases between. CDR3 region: CASSFVSPLHF. The CDR3 DNA sequence: TGTGCCAGCAGTTTTGTGTCACCCCTCCACTTT.

The chain employs TRBV6-5 and TRBJ2-6, with D perhaps being TRBD1 or TRBD2 (5 bases each). The CDR3 extends over 16 amino acids. Per germline, CDR1 MNHEY and CDR2 SVGAGI. Trimming took off 0 bases at V and 2 bases at J, with 8 bases between the two ends. The CDR3 DNA sequence: TGTGCCAGCAGTTACTCGGGGGTGGCTGGGGCCAACGTCCTGACTTTC. It translates to CASSYSGVAGANVLTF.

The rearrangement joins TRBV29-1 to TRBJ1-4; D uncertain. CDR1 SQVTM and CDR2 ANQGSEA come from the germline V gene. Trimming cost V 4 bases and J 7 bases, with 16 bases left between them. The length of the CDR3 is 14 residues. The CDR3 region is CSVGVDGSGEKLFF. CDR3 nucleotide sequence: TGCAGCGTTGGGGTAGACGGGTCGGGTGAAAAACTGTTTTTT.

The rearrangement uses TRBV28 and TRBJ1-3; D may be TRBD1 (5 bases). This CDR3 is built from 14 residues. Trimming removed 2 bases from V and 4 bases from J, with 9 bases in between. In germline, CDR1 is MDHEN, CDR2 SYDVKM. CDR3 in amino acids: CASSLTRVGNTIYF. The CDR3, as DNA: TGTGCCAGCAGTTTAACCAGGGTCGGAAACACCATATATTTT.